This T cell receptor (beta chain) comes out of a study of T cell repertoires in cytomegalovirus infection (dated by TCRdb to about 2019). About the study as a whole: Alongside well-studied HLA-B-restricted epitopes, the peptide stimulations were aimed at recently identified HLA-C-restricted CMV epitopes, whose presentation resists viral immunomodulation. Donor HLA type was relevant to the analysis, as public TCR beta signatures indicated carriage of CMV infection together with the matching HLA type. Overall study results and their limits: The ex vivo response was dominated by HLA-C-restricted CMV-specific TCR beta clonotypes, which also provided the single most frequent clonotype in two of eight donors. In both this cohort and an independent approximately 350-donor cohort, the cumulative frequency of public TCR beta family members distinguished carriers of CMV infection plus the relevant HLA type.

There are a few counts of this clonotype. Its cognate antigen has yet to be identified. Base quality data are lacking; no much larger clone is found one base away. Instrument used: Illumina HiSeq 1500. The public reads were quality trimmed at Q25 with fastp and then assembled into clones with MiXCR by TCRdb, keeping productive beta chains. Identical CDR3 proteins give one entry, which carries the most common genes and DNA. The sample profile shows about 400,000 distinct CDR3 sequences; about 32% of them were found once. The ten largest clonotypes hold roughly 14% of the sample. The intended sense of this specimen's treatment or condition label: in vitro stimulation with specific CMV peptide epitopes to enrich CMV-specific T cells. The CDR3 contains 16 residues, cysteine and phenylalanine counted. Only CDR3 DNA remains: 48 bases, in frame from the first base. Trimming removed 1 base from V and 1 base from J, leaving 13 bases between the germline ends. Reading the germline V gene (reference sequence) gives CDR1 SEHNR and CDR2 FQNEAQ.

This chain is built from TRBV7-9 and TRBJ1-1; TRBD1 might be the D gene, on 5 matching bases. Sequencing was performed on cultured PBMCs, taken from culture after CMV antigen stimulation. This sequence originates from a human donor in good health (CMV status not recorded). Some clones in this sample may be carry-over from other donors' samples. The CDR3 here reads CASSLVRVQANTEAFF. The nucleotides are TGTGCCAGCAGCTTAGTACGGGTACAGGCGAACACTGAAGCTTTCTTT. The full variable domain, with segments outside the CDR3 supplied by the reference TRBV7-9 and TRBJ1-1 proteins, appears as DTGVSQNPRHKITKRGQNVTFRCDPISEHNRLYWYRQTLGQGPEFLTYFQNEAQLEKSRLLSDRFSAERPKGSFSTLEIQRTEQGDSAMYLCASSLVRVQANTEAFFGQGTRLTVV.